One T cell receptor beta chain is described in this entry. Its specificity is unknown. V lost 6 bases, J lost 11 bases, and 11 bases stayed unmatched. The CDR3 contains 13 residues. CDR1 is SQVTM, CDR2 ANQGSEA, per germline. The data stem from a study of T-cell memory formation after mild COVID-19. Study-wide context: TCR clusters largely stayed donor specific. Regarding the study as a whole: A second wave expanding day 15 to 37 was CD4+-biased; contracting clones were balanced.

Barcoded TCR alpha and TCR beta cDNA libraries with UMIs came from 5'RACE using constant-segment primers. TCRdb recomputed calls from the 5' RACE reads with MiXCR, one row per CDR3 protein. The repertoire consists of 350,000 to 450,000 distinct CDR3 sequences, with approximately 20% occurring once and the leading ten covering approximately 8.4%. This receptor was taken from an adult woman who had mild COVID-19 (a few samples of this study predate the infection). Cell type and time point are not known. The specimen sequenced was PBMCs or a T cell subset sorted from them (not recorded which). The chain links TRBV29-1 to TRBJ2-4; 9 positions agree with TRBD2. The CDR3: CSVVSGSGVLQYF. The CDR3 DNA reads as TGCAGCGTAGTTAGCGGGAGTGGGGTTCTTCAGTACTTC.